The 27 T cell receptor beta chains in this list originate from one sample, sequenced in a study of T cells in Graves' hyperthyroidism and ophthalmopathy. The source material, RNA transcripts, was used to amplify TCR beta CDR3 regions. Primed by the HTBI set, a first-round RT-PCR was run on the TCR CDR3. Each CDR3 protein gets one entry after TCRdb re-called the multiplex PCR reads with MiXCR. In the table there are hundreds of thousands of distinct CDR3 sequences, around 15% of which are singletons. Sequencing was done on a sample of blood. The source of these receptors is a middle-aged woman with Graves' ophthalmopathy.

Only a few counts were recorded for this clonotype. The gene calls are TRBV24-1 and TRBJ1-2; TRBD1 matches at 10 bases. V shed 5 bases, J shed 6 bases, and the junction held 5 bases outside the gene matches. The CDR3 sequence is 14 residues long. Looked up from germline, CDR1 is KGHDR and CDR2 is SFDVKD. CDR3 nucleotide sequence: TGTGCCACCAGTGGCCCGGGACAGGGGAATGGCTACACCTTC. Its translation is CATSGPGQGNGYTF.

In this sample, this clonotype turned up many times. The chain couples TRBV28 to TRBJ2-5; TRBD1 agrees at 8 bases. CDR3 length equals 14 residues. Germline CDR1 reads MDHEN; CDR2 reads SYDVKM. Losses at the gene ends were 6 bases for V and 0 bases for J; bases not matched to a gene: 3. As DNA, the CDR3 is TGTGCCAGCAGCCGGGACAGGCACCAAGAGACCCAGTACTTC. Its protein is CASSRDRHQETQYF.

The chain joins TRBV18 to TRBJ1-5, with no clear D. The CDR3 sequence is 14 residues long. Per germline, CDR1 KGHSH and CDR2 LQKENI. Trimming took 0 bases from V and 4 from J, leaving 7 bases between them. CDR3 DNA: TGTGCCAGCTCACCACCCTCGGGAAATCAGCCCCAGCATTTT. Translating it yields CASSPPSGNQPQHF.

This clonotype was detected a few times. J is TRBJ2-3 and V is TRBV20-1; possible D gene TRBD2, 5 bases. Germline V lookup: CDR1 DFQATT, CDR2 SNEGSKA (reference sequence). V was cut by 1 base and J by 2 bases, with 7 bases left in between. This CDR3 contains 13 residues. The CDR3 sequence is CSARVAPTDTQYF. DNA for the CDR3: TGCAGTGCTAGAGTAGCGCCCACAGATACGCAGTATTTT.

This clonotype has only a few counts. This CDR3 is CSARQGQGENYGYTF. In nucleotides, the CDR3 is TGCAGTGCTAGACAGGGACAGGGGGAGAACTATGGCTACACCTTC. The gene calls are TRBV20-1 and TRBJ1-2; 11 nucleotides align to TRBD1. The CDR3 has 15 amino acids. In germline, CDR1 is DFQATT, CDR2 SNEGSKA (reference sequence). V lost 2 bases and J lost 2; bases outside the gene matches: 4.

This clonotype was counted a few times. The rearrangement links TRBV7-8 to TRBJ2-7; the match to TRBD1 covers 9 bases. Trimming removed 3 bases from V and 5 bases from J; junction bases left unmatched: 11. Germline loops: CDR1 SGHVS, CDR2 FQNEAQ. The CDR3 length is 16 residues. The CDR3 loop is CASSFIQGATGHEQYF. The CDR3 coding sequence is TGTGCCAGCAGCTTCATACAGGGGGCCACGGGACACGAGCAGTACTTC.

The V call is TRBV12-3 or TRBV12-4, the J call TRBJ2-3; 7 nucleotides line up with TRBD2. The ends lost 5 bases at V and 11 bases at J; junction bases unmatched: 19. The CDR3 length is 16 residues. For the CDR3, the DNA is TGTGCCAGCAGTCCACGGAGGAGGAGTCTTTGGGGGGGGCAGTATTTT. Its translation: CASSPRRRSLWGGQYF.

This clonotype was detected many times. This chain connects TRBV6-1 to TRBJ2-1, with D possibly matching TRBD2 (5 bases). Germline V gene data show CDR1 as MNHNS and CDR2 as SASEGT. Trimming stripped 10 bases from V and 7 bases from J, with 11 bases between. This CDR3 has 11 amino acids. The CDR3 sequence is CATSRVNEQFF. The DNA for the CDR3 is TGTGCCACTTCGCGGGTTAATGAGCAGTTCTTC.

This clonotype has just a few counts. V usage is TRBV20-1 and J usage is TRBJ2-2, with 7 bases fitting TRBD2. This CDR3 spans 15 amino acids. V shed 3 bases, J shed 2 bases, and the junction held 6 bases outside the gene matches. From germline, CDR1 is DFQATT and CDR2 SNEGSKA (reference sequence). CDR3 amino acids: CSASSAGANTGELFF. The CDR3 nucleotides read TGCAGTGCTAGTTCGGCGGGAGCTAACACCGGGGAGCTGTTTTTT.

This clonotype was detected ten times or more. The V gene is TRBV28, the J gene TRBJ1-2; 10 nucleotides agree with TRBD1. J gave up 5 bases and V 7 bases, and 7 bases lay outside the gene matches. Per the germline V gene, CDR1 is MDHEN and CDR2 is SYDVKM. The CDR3 contains 14 residues. The CDR3 sequence is CASIRQGAGYGYTF. The CDR3 region has the DNA TGTGCCAGCATCCGACAGGGGGCGGGATATGGCTACACCTTC.

The chain is built from TRBV7-9 and TRBJ1-2; the D is unclear. CDR1 is SEHNR, CDR2 FQNEAQ, per germline (reference sequence). The V gene lost 4 bases and the J gene lost 6 bases, with 18 bases spanning the gap. There are 15 residues in the CDR3. CDR3 sequence reads: CASSSSYEGIDGYTF. As DNA, the CDR3 is TGTGCCAGCAGCTCTTCTTACGAGGGTATTGATGGCTACACCTTC.

This clonotype was detected only a few times. The chain couples TRBV7-9 to TRBJ2-4; D possibly corresponds to TRBD1 (5 bases). Germline assignment: CDR1 SEHNR and CDR2 FQNEAQ (reference sequence). The CDR3 covers 12 residues. Between the trimmed V and J ends, which lost 6 bases and 7 bases, there was a span of 10 bases. The CDR3 coding sequence is TGTGCCAGCAGTTTAAAGGGGAACATTCAGTACTTC. It specifies CASSLKGNIQYF. The full variable domain, rest sourced from reference TRBV7-9 and TRBJ2-4, is DTGVSQNPRHKITKRGQNVTFRCDPISEHNRLYWYRQTLGQGPEFLTYFQNEAQLEKSRLLSDRFSAERPKGSFSTLEIQRTEQGDSAMYLCASSLKGNIQYFGAGTRLSVL.

This clonotype has at least ten counts. V is TRBV6-5 and J is TRBJ2-7; 7 bases match TRBD1. V gave up 0 bases and J gave up 0 bases; unmatched junction bases: 2. Germline lookup yields CDR1 MNHEY and CDR2 SVGAGI. The CDR3 consists of 15 residues. In DNA form, the CDR3 reads TGTGCCAGCAGTTACTCGGGACAGAGCTCCTACGAGCAGTACTTC. Translated, it gives CASSYSGQSSYEQYF.

V usage is TRBV28 and J usage is TRBJ1-5; no firm D call. Germline-derived CDR1 and CDR2 are MDHEN and SYDVKM. V was cut by 7 bases and J by 2 bases, with 3 bases left in between. The CDR3 has 11 residues. In DNA, the CDR3 is TGTGCCAGCAAGGGCAATCAGCCCCAGCATTTT. Translating gives CASKGNQPQHF. Full variable domain (missing parts from reference TRBV28 and TRBJ1-5): DVKVTQSSRYLVKRTGEKVFLECVQDMDHENMFWYRQDPGLGLRLIYFSYDVKMKEKGDIPEGYSVSREKKERFSLILESASTNQTSMYLCASKGNQPQHFGDGTRLSIL.

This clonotype has more than one count but fewer than ten. The gene calls are TRBV4-2 and TRBJ2-7; 9 bases agree with TRBD2. The CDR3 extends over 18 amino acids. Germline V gene data show CDR1 as LGHNA and CDR2 as YNFKEQ. Trimming cost V 2 bases and J 4 bases; bases outside gene matches: 15. This chain's CDR3 is CASSQNSGSPPRKYEQYF. The CDR3 DNA follows: TGTGCCAGCAGCCAAAATAGCGGGAGCCCCCCGCGCAAGTACGAGCAGTACTTC.

At least ten counts were recorded for this clonotype. V gene TRBV29-1 combines with J gene TRBJ2-1; D is uncertain. The CDR3 extends over 18 amino acids. Germline CDR1 reads SQVTM; CDR2 reads ANQGSEA. Trimming left V 0 bases short and J 4 bases short, with 22 bases between. This CDR3 reads CSVEDPDRVWVGYNEQFF. The CDR3, as DNA: TGCAGCGTTGAAGACCCGGACCGGGTATGGGTAGGATACAATGAGCAGTTCTTC.

This clonotype occurred a few times. The V and J genes are TRBV19 and TRBJ2-1, with TRBD2 identical over 9 bases. Germline assignment: CDR1 LNHDA and CDR2 SQIVND (reference sequence). V lost 2 bases, J lost 5 bases, and 4 bases stayed unmatched. The CDR3 has 15 residues. The CDR3 here is CASSILAGQNNEQFF. CDR3 DNA: TGTGCCAGTAGTATACTAGCGGGGCAAAACAATGAGCAGTTCTTC.

The chain recombines TRBV6-1 with TRBJ1-6, with D unclear. The CDR3 runs to 14 residues. Trimming pared 3 bases from V and 9 bases from J, leaving 12 bases between. Germline CDR1 is MNHNS and CDR2 is SASEGT. CDR3 coding DNA: TGTGCCAGCAGTGATATCGGACGGTTTTCACCCCTCCACTTT. Its translation: CASSDIGRFSPLHF.

The chain employs TRBV3-1 and TRBJ2-7; D is unresolved. The CDR3 spans 16 residues. Between the trimmed V and J ends, which lost 4 bases and 7 bases, there was a span of 23 bases. In germline, CDR1 is LGHDT, CDR2 YNNKEL (reference sequence). DNA of the CDR3: TGTGCCAGCAGCCCTACCGTTAAGAGCGAGACCTGGGAGCAGTACTTC. It specifies CASSPTVKSETWEQYF.

The V call is TRBV4-3, the J call TRBJ2-1; D is unclear. This CDR3 spans 17 amino acids. Trimming took off 0 bases at V and 2 bases at J, with 14 bases between the two ends. From germline, CDR1 is LGHNA and CDR2 YSLEER. The CDR3 bases are TGCGCCAGCAGCCAAGATCCTGTATCCCGTGCCTACAATGAGCAGTTCTTC. Residues: CASSQDPVSRAYNEQFF.

The chain links TRBV20-1 to TRBJ2-7; the match to TRBD2 covers 14 bases. Germline CDR1 is DFQATT and CDR2 is SNEGSKA (reference sequence). J was trimmed by 5 bases and V by 2 bases; bases with no gene match: 11. The CDR3 totals 17 residues. CDR3 sequence reads: CSARLPTSGRAVHEQYF. The CDR3 region has the DNA TGCAGTGCTAGACTACCGACTAGCGGGAGGGCCGTCCACGAGCAGTACTTC.

This clonotype was observed many times. The CDR3: CASSEGHPNEQFF. The CDR3 bases are TGTGCCAGCAGTGAAGGACACCCCAATGAGCAGTTCTTC. This rearrangement joins TRBV25-1 to TRBJ2-1; D perhaps matches TRBD1 (5 bases). V was trimmed by 2 bases and J by 6 bases, leaving 8 bases between them. CDR1 MGHDK and CDR2 SYGVNS come from the germline V gene. The CDR3 sequence is 13 residues long.

This clonotype showed up just a few times. This may be a read error, as it is one base from a much larger clone. CDR3 nucleotide sequence: TGTGCCAGCAGCTTAGGCGTCAGTGAGCAGTTCTTC. As protein: CASSLGVSEQFF. The V and J genes are TRBV11-2 and TRBJ2-1; D uncertain. Trimming pared 1 base from V and 9 bases from J, leaving 7 bases between. Per the germline V gene, CDR1 is SGHAT and CDR2 is FQNNGV. The CDR3 covers 12 residues. The full variable domain, with the rest looked up from reference TRBV11-2 and TRBJ2-1, is EAGVAQSPRYKIIEKRQSVAFWCNPISGHATLYWYQQILGQGPKLLIQFQNNGVVDDSQLPKDRFSAERLKGVDSTLKIQPAKLEDSAVYLCASSLGVSEQFFGPGTRLTVL.

This clonotype was picked up many times. V is TRBV13 and J is TRBJ1-2; TRBD1 might be the D (5 bases). Trimming took off 5 bases at V and 8 bases at J, with 12 bases between the two ends. The CDR3 runs 12 residues. Germline V gene sequence: CDR1 PRHDT, CDR2 FYEKMQ (reference sequence). DNA of the CDR3: TGTGCCAGCAGCCAGCGGGGCGGAGGCTACACCTTC. Its protein product is CASSQRGGGYTF.

This clonotype was counted only a few times. Since a much larger clone is just one base distant, this may be a read error. The rearrangement links TRBV7-9 to TRBJ1-5, with no clear D. V lost 2 bases to trimming and J lost 5 bases, with 4 bases between them. The CDR3 extends over 12 amino acids. Germline values: CDR1 SEHNR, CDR2 FQNEAQ (reference sequence). The CDR3 reads CASSLNDQPQHF. The DNA for the CDR3 is TGTGCCAGCAGCTTAAATGATCAGCCCCAGCATTTT.

This chain joins TRBV5-6 and TRBJ2-7; TRBD1 agrees at 8 bases. Germline-derived CDR1 and CDR2 are SGHDT and YYEEEE. The CDR3 is 14 residues long. V shed 4 bases, J shed 2 bases, and the junction held 5 bases outside the gene matches. CDR3: CASSDGQGTYEQYF. CDR3 coding DNA: TGTGCCAGCAGCGACGGACAGGGTACCTACGAGCAGTACTTC.

The chain links TRBV5-6 to TRBJ1-2; D not resolved. Trimming removed 4 bases from V and 4 bases from J, with 8 bases in between. CDR1 is SGHDT, CDR2 YYEEEE, per germline. CDR3 length equals 12 residues. The CDR3: CASSPWSYGYTF. The CDR3 nucleotides are TGTGCCAGCAGCCCTTGGTCCTATGGCTACACCTTC.